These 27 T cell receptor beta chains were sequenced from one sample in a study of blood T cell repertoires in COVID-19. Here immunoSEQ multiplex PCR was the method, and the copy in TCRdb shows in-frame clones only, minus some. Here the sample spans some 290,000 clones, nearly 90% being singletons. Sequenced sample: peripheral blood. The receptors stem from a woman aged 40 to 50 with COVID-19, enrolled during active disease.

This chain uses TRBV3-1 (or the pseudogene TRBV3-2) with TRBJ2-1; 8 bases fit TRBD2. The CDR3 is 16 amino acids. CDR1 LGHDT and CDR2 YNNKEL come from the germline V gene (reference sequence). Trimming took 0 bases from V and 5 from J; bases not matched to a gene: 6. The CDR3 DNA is TGTGCCAGCAGCCAAGACAGGACTAGCTATAACAATGAGCAGTTCTTC. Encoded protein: CASSQDRTSYNNEQFF.

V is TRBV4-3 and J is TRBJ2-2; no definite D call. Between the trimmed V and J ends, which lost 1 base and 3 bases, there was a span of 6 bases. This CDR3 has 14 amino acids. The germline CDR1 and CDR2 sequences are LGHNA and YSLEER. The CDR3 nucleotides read TGCGCCAGCAGCCAAGTACAGTACACCGGGGAGCTGTTTTTT. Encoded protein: CASSQVQYTGELFF.

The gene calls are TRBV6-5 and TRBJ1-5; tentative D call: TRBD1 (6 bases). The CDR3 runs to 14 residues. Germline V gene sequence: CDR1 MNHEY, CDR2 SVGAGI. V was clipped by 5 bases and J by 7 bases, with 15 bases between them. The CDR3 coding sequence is TGTGCCAGCAGTATACAGGGTTGGGGGCAGCCCCAGCATTTT. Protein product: CASSIQGWGQPQHF.

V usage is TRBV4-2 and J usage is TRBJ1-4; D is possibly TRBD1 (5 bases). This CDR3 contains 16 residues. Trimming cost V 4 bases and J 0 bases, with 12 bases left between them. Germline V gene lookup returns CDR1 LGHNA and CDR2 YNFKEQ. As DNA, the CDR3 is TGTGCCAGCAGCCCAGTTGGGGCGTCAACTAATGAAAAACTGTTTTTT. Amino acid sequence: CASSPVGASTNEKLFF.

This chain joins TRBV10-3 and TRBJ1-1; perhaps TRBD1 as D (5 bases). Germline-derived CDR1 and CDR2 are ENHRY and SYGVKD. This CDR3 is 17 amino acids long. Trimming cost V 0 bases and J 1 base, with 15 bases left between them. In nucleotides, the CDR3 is TGTGCCATCAGTGAGTCGACGGGGGGTCCGGCGAACACTGAAGCTTTCTTT. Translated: CAISESTGGPANTEAFF.

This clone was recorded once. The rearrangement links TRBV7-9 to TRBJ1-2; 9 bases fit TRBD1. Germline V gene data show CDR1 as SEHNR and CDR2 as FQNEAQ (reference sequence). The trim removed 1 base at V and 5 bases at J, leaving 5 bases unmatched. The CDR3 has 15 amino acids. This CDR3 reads CASSLVTGGGYGYTF. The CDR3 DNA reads TGTGCCAGCAGCTTAGTAACAGGGGGCGGATATGGCTACACCTTC.

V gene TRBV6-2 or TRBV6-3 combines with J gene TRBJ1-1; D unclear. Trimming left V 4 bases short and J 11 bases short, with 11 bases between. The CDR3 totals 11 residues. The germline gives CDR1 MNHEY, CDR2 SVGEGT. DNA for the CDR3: TGTGCCAGCAGTTCGATCTTCGAGGCTTTCTTT. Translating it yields CASSSIFEAFF.

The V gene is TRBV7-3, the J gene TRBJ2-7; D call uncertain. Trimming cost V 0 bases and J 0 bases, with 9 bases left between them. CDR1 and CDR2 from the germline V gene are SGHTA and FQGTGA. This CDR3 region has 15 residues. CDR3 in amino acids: CASSLTGQSSYEQYF. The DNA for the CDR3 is TGTGCCAGCAGCTTAACGGGCCAGAGCTCCTACGAGCAGTACTTC. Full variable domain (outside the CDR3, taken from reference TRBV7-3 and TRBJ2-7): GAGVSQTPSNKVTEKGKYVELRCDPISGHTALYWYRQSLGQGPEFLIYFQGTGAADDSGLPNDRFFAVRPEGSVSTLKIQRTERGDSAVYLCASSLTGQSSYEQYFGPGTRLTVT.

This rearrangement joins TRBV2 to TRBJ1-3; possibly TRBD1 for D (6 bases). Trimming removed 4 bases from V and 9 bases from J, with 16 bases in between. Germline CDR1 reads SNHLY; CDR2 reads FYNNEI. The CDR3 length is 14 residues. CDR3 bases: TGTGCCAGCAGTGGAAACAGGGCCCCGGGCACCATATATTTT. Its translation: CASSGNRAPGTIYF.

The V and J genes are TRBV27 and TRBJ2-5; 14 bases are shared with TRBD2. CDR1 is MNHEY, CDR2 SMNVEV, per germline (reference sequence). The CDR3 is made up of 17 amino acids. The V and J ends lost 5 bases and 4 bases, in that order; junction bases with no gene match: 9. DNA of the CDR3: TGTGCCAGCAGTCCCCAGGGACTAGCGGGGGTTGGAGAGACCCAGTACTTC. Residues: CASSPQGLAGVGETQYF.

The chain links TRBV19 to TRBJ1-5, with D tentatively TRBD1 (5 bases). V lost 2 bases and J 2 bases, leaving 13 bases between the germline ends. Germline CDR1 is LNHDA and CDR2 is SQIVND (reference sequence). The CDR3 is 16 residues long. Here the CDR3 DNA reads TGTGCCAGTAGTATACCTCAGGGATGGGGCAATCAGCCCCAGCATTTT. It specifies CASSIPQGWGNQPQHF.

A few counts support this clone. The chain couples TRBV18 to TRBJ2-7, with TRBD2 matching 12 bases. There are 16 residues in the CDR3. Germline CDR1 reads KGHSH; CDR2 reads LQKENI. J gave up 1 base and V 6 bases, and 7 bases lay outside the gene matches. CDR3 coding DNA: TGTGCCAGCTCGCCTTCGGGACTAGCGGGTTCCTACGAGCAGTACTTC. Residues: CASSPSGLAGSYEQYF.

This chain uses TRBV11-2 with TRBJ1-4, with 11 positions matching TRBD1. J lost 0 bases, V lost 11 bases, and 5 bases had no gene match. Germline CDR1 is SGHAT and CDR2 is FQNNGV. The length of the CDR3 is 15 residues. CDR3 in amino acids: CAGGQGGATNEKLFF. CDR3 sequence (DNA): TGTGCCGGGGGACAGGGGGGTGCAACTAATGAAAAACTGTTTTTT.

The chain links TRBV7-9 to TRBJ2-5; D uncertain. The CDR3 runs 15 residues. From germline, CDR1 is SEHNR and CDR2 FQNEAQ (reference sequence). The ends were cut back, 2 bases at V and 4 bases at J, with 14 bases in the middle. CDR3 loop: CASSLRSSRGETQYF. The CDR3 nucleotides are TGTGCCAGCAGCTTACGTTCCTCGAGAGGAGAGACCCAGTACTTC.

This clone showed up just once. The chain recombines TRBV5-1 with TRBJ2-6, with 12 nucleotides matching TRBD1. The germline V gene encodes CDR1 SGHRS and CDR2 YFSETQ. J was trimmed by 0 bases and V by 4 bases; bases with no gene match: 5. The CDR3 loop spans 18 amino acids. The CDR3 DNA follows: TGCGCCAGCAGCGAACCGGGACAGGGGGCCTCTGGGGCCAACGTCCTGACTTTC. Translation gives CASSEPGQGASGANVLTF.

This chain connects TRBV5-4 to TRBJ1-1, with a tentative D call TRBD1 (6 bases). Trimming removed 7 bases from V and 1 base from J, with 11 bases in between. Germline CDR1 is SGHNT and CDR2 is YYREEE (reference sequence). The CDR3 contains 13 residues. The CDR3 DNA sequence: TGTGCCAGCCTGGACAGACCGAACACTGAAGCTTTCTTT. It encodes CASLDRPNTEAFF.

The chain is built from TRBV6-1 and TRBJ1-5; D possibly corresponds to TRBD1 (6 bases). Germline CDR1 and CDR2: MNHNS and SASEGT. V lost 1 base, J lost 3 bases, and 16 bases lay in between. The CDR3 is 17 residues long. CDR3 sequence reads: CASSEVWGGANNQPQHF. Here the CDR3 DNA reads TGTGCCAGCAGTGAAGTATGGGGGGGCGCGAACAATCAGCCCCAGCATTTT.

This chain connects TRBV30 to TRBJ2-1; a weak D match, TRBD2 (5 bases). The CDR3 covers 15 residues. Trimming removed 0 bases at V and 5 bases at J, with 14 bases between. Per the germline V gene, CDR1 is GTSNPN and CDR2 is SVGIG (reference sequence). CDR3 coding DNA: TGTGCCTGGAGTGTGAGGGTATCAGGCAACAATGAGCAGTTCTTC. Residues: CAWSVRVSGNNEQFF.

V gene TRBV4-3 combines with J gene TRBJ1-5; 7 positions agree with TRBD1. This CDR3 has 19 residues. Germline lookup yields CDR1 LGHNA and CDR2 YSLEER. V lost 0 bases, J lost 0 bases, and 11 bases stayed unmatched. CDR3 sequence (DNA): TGCGCCAGCAGCCAAGAACGGACAGGAGCTCTATATAGCAATCAGCCCCAGCATTTT. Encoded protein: CASSQERTGALYSNQPQHF.

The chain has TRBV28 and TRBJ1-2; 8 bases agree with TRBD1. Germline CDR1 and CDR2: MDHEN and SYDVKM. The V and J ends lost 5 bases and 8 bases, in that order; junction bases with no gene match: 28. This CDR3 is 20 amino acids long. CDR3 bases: TGTGCCAGCAGTGTCCACCCCCTCCCGATGGACAGGGAAAAGGATAAGGGCTACACCTTC. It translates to CASSVHPLPMDREKDKGYTF.

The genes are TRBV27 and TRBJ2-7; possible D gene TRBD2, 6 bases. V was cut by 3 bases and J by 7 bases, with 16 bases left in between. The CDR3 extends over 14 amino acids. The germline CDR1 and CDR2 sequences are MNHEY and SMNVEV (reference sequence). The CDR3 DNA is TGTGCCAGCAGTTTCCGGGAGAATCCGGGGGAGCAGTACTTC. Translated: CASSFRENPGEQYF.

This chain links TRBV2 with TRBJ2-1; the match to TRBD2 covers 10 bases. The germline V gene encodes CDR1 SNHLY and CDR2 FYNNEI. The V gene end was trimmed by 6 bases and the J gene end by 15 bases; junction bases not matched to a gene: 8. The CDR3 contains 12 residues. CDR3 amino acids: CASSGSGGIVFF. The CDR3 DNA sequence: TGTGCCAGCAGCGGTAGCGGGGGGATCGTGTTCTTC.

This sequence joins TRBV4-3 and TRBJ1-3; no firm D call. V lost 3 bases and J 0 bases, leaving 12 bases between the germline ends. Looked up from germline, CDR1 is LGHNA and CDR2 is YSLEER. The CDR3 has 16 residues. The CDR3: CASSHWEEPSGNTIYF. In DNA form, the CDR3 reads TGCGCCAGCAGCCATTGGGAGGAACCCTCTGGAAACACCATATATTTT.

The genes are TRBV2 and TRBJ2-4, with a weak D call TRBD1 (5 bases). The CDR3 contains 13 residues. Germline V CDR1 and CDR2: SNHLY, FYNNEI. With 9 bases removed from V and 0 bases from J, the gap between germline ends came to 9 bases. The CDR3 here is CASTGLAKNIQYF. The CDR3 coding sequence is TGTGCCAGTACAGGTCTAGCCAAAAACATTCAGTACTTC.

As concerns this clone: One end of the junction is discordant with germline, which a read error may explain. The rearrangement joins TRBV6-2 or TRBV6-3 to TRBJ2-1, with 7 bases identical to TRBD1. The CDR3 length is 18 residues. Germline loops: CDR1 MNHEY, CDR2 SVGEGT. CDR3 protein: CASSDSGRDRVTYNEQFF. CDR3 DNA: TGTGCCAGCAGTGACTCCGGAAGGGACAGAGTAACCTACAATGAGCAGTTCTTC.

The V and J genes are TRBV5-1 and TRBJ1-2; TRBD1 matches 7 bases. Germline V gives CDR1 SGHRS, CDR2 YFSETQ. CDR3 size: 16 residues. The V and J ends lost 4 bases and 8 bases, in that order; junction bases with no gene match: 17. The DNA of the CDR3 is TGCGCCAGCAGCGGGGCCGCGGACAGGTTCCGAATCGGCTACACCTTC. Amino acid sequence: CASSGAADRFRIGYTF.

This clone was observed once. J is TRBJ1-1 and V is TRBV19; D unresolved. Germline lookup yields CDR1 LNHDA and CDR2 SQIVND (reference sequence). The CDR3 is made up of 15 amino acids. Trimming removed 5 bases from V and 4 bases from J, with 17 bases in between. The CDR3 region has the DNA TGTGCCAGTAGTCCCTCAGGCAAAGTTGGCACTGAAGCTTTCTTT. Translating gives CASSPSGKVGTEAFF.